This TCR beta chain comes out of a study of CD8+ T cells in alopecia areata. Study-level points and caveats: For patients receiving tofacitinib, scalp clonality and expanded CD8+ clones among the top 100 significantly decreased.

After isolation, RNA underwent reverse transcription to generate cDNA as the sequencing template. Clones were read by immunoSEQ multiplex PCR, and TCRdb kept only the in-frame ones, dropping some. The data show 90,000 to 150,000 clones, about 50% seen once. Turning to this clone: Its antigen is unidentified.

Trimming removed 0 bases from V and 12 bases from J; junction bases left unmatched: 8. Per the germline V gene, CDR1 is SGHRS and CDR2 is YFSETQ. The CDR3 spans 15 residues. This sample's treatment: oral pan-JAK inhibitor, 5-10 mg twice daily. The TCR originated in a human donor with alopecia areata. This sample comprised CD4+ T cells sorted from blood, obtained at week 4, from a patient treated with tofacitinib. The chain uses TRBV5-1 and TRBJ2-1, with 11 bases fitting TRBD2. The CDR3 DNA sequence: TGCGCCAGCAGCTTGGCGGGGCCTAGCGGGGGGTCGCAGTTCTTC. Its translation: CASSLAGPSGGSQFF.